This section outlines one TCR beta chain sequence together with its context. No antigen is known for it. The sample belongs to a study of CD8 T cells in ankylosing spondylitis. Findings and caveats of the study: For ankylosing spondylitis blood, a TCR beta motif of eight or nine highly homologous variants appeared characteristic. Earlier work had already found some motif variants in reactive arthritis synovial fluid and blood. Clones linked to disease, bearing a CD8+ phenotype, were relatively rare in peripheral blood.

Germline V gives CDR1 MNHEY, CDR2 SMNVEV (reference sequence). The CDR3 has 17 residues. J was trimmed by 3 bases and V by 4 bases; bases with no gene match: 6. Via MiXCR, TCRdb re-called the 5' RACE reads, giving one row per CDR3 protein. The sample lists some 200,000 distinct CDR3 sequences, 10% to 15% seen once, with 15% to 20% in the top ten. The sequence was obtained from a male donor with ankylosing spondylitis or in good health (not recorded which). The sample consisted of blood, either unsorted or a sorted T cell fraction (not recorded which). This chain joins TRBV27 and TRBJ2-1, with TRBD2 identical over 13 bases. In DNA, the CDR3 is TGTGCCAGCAGTTCTTGGACTAGCGGGAGACTCTACAATGAGCAGTTCTTC. Translating gives CASSSWTSGRLYNEQFF.